Listed below are T cell receptor beta chains from one sample, sequenced in a study of siplizumab effects on memory and regulatory T cells. Some clones are missing from TCRdb's copy, which holds only in-frame ones; the method was immunoSEQ multiplex PCR. The repertoire has 10,000 or so clones, 47% of them found once; the top ten carry 35% to 40%. Their target antigens are unknown. Sequenced: CFSE-low (dividing) CD8+ T cells sorted from an allogeneic mixed lymphocyte reaction. These receptors all stem from a human donor in good health; the cells came from an allogeneic mixed lymphocyte reaction. Some clones in this sample may be carry-over from other donors' samples. The CDR3 runs from the conserved cysteine through the conserved F or W. The D gene is left open where the match is weak. Rows give clone size only sometimes, using once, few, many, or a class for an expanded clone.

j_call | v_call | clone_size | d_call | cdr3_aa | cdr3_nt
TRBJ1-1 | TRBV7-9 | . | . | CASSPGLGTEHFF | TGTGCCAGCAGCCCTGGGCTCGGGACGGAGCATTTCTTT
TRBJ2-5 | TRBV6-5 | . | . | CASSYSSSETQYF | TGTGCCAGCAGTTACTCGTCCTCAGAGACCCAGTACTTC
TRBJ2-2 | TRBV4-1 | . | TRBD1 | CASSQAGGPAGELFF | TGCGCCAGCAGCCAAGCAGGGGGTCCCGCCGGGGAGCTGTTTTTT
TRBJ1-2 | TRBV7-9 | many | . | CASSQTTGPYGYTF | TGTGCCAGCAGCCAAACGACAGGACCCTATGGCTACACCTTC
TRBJ1-1 | TRBV30 | . | . | CAWSVWGTEAFF | TGTGCCTGGAGTGTATGGGGGACTGAAGCTTTCTTT
TRBJ1-2 | TRBV13 | . | TRBD1 | CASSLFGSGGPYGYTF | TGTGCCAGCAGCTTATTCGGGTCAGGGGGCCCCTATGGCTACACCTTC
TRBJ1-2 | TRBV6-6 | few | TRBD1 | CASSYWPGGYGYTF | TGTGCCAGCAGTTACTGGCCAGGGGGCTATGGCTACACCTTC
TRBJ2-7 | TRBV27 | few | TRBD2 | CASRLTSGSSYEQYF | TGTGCCAGCAGGCTTACTAGCGGAAGCTCCTACGAGCAGTACTTC
TRBJ1-4 | TRBV9 | . | TRBD1 | CASSVRGAGTVNEKLFF | TGTGCCAGCAGCGTCAGAGGGGCCGGGACAGTTAATGAAAAACTGTTTTTT
TRBJ1-5 | TRBV9 | . | TRBD1 | CASRGYRDRGNQPQHF | TGTGCCAGCAGAGGTTACCGGGACAGGGGCAATCAGCCCCAGCATTTT
TRBJ2-7 | TRBV27 | medium-sized | . | CASSLPEIDEQYF | TGTGCCAGCAGTTTACCCGAAATCGACGAGCAGTACTTC
TRBJ2-3 | TRBV6-5 | . | TRBD2 | CASSWEGDTQYF | TGTGCCAGCAGTTGGGAGGGAGATACGCAGTATTTT
TRBJ2-7 | TRBV11-2 | medium-sized | . | CASSLARSYEQYF | TGTGCCAGCAGCTTAGCGCGATCCTACGAGCAGTACTTC
TRBJ1-4 | TRBV4-1 | . | . | CASSQGFGNEKLFF | TGCGCCAGCAGCCAGGGTTTTGGGAATGAAAAACTGTTTTTT
TRBJ2-1 | TRBV5-8 | . | TRBD1 | CASSEQGAHTFNNEQFF | TGTGCCAGCAGCGAACAGGGGGCCCACACCTTTAACAATGAGCAGTTCTTC
TRBJ2-1 | TRBV27 | few | TRBD2 | CASIPTSSSSYNEQFF | TGTGCCAGCATCCCGACTAGCTCGAGCTCCTACAATGAGCAGTTCTTC
TRBJ2-7 | TRBV7-6 | . | . | CASSDSMFQDPYEQYF | TGTGCCAGCAGCGACTCTATGTTCCAGGATCCCTACGAGCAGTACTTC
TRBJ2-7 | TRBV2 | . | . | CASLGTLSNEQYF | TGTGCCAGCCTCGGGACCCTTTCCAACGAGCAGTACTTC
TRBJ2-7 | TRBV18 | . | . | CASSLQGEGSYEQYF | TGTGCCAGCTCCTTACAGGGAGAAGGGTCCTACGAGCAGTACTTC
TRBJ2-5 | TRBV27 | . | . | CASGSLTATIGGETQYF | TGTGCCAGCGGGTCCCTGACAGCGACGATTGGAGGAGAGACCCAGTACTTC
TRBJ2-7 | TRBV29-1 | . | . | CSVEGGDLRNSYEQYF | TGCAGCGTTGAAGGAGGGGACCTTAGAAACTCCTACGAGCAGTACTTC
TRBJ2-7 | TRBV6-6 | medium-sized | . | CASSYSTRRGDYEQYF | TGTGCCAGCAGTTACTCGACCAGGAGGGGTGACTACGAGCAGTACTTC
TRBJ2-1 | TRBV7-9 | . | . | CASSFLAAGTHNEQFF | TGTGCCAGCAGCTTCCTCGCGGCTGGCACCCACAATGAGCAGTTCTTC
TRBJ1-2 | TRBV5-6 | . | . | CASSLAGGGQHCGYTF | TGTGCCAGCAGCTTGGCCGGCGGGGGCCAGCACTGTGGCTACACCTTC
TRBJ2-5 | TRBV13 | . | TRBD2 | CASTLGRRYQETQYF | TGTGCCAGCACCCTCGGGAGGAGGTACCAAGAGACCCAGTACTTC
TRBJ2-1 | TRBV5-1 | medium-sized | . | CASSLIGGSYNEQFF | TGCGCCAGCAGCTTGATAGGAGGATCCTACAATGAGCAGTTCTTC
TRBJ2-7 | TRBV7-9 | . | . | CASSSERSSYEQYF | TGTGCCAGCAGCTCTGAACGAAGCTCCTACGAGCAGTACTTC
TRBJ2-3 | TRBV11-2 | . | TRBD2 | CASSSDWTSGRFDTQYF | TGTGCCAGCAGCTCAGACTGGACTAGCGGGAGGTTCGATACGCAGTATTTT